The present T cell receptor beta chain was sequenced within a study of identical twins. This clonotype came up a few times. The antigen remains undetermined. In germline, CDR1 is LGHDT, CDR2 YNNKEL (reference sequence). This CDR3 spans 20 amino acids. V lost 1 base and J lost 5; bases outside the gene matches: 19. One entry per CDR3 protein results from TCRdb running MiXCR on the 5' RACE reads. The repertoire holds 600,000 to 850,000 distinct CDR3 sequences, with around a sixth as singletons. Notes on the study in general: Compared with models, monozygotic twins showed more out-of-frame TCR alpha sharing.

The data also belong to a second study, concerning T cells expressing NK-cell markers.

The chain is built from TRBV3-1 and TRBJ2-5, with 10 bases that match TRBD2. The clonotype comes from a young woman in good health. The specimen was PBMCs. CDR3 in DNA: TGTGCCAGCAGCCAAGTATGGCTGGGAGTAGCGGGAGGCCTGGGGGAGACCCAGTACTTC. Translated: CASSQVWLGVAGGLGETQYF.